The source of this T cell receptor (beta chain) is a study of shared clonotypes between healthy human individuals (dated by TCRdb to between 2020 and 2021). About the investigation overall: The cohort included three men and a couple of women between 18 and 49 years of age. For each donor, CD4 naive and CD4 memory were each run on three plates, CD8 naive on two plates, and CD8 memory on one plate. The study deeply sequenced blood TCR repertoires of five healthy adults to estimate repertoire size and the extent of clonotype sharing between individuals. Libraries were prepared and TCR repertoires were sequenced by different laboratories using diverse techniques, in order to increase sequencing depth and limit assay-specific biases. Leukapheresis yielded between about 0.9 and 9 billion PBMCs per donor.

Compared with germline, V lacks 1 base and J lacks 7 bases; bases without a gene match: 3. The CDR3 holds 14 amino acids from the cysteine to the phenylalanine. Solely the CDR3 DNA is kept, with 42 bases framed from the first base. The germline V gene (reference sequence) gives CDR1 as LNHNV and CDR2 as YYDKDF. The donors were healthy, HIV-negative adults who had no recently reported acute infections or vaccinations. All donors were Caucasian adults living in Nashville, Tennessee, USA. CD8 memory samples consisted of magnetically selected CD45RO+ cells combined with CCR7-negative CD45RA+ effector memory (TemRA) cells. Blood was obtained by leukapheresis, after which PBMCs were separated by Ficoll-Histopaque density gradient centrifugation and cryopreserved in liquid nitrogen vapor phase. Purity and quantity of every magnetically sorted T cell population were checked by analytical flow cytometry. Genomic DNA was isolated from every sorted fraction and measured by UV absorbance on a Nanodrop 2000c.

Note on this clone: Its antigen has not been determined. Nothing much larger sits one base from this clone, and base qualities are not available.

Results the study describes overall, beyond this receptor: The small number of donors limited the genetic and exposure-history diversity represented. Naive subsets generally had larger estimated clonotype richness than memory subsets did. Based on pairwise subsampling, the degree of clonotype sharing among donors was expected to be affected by sequencing depth. Even with the large sequencing depth, rarefaction of the sorted-subset datasets indicated that sequencing was incomplete. Sampling was restricted to blood, and TCR repertoires in tissue are likely to differ from TCR repertoires in blood. About 5% of naive CD4, 3.5% of naive CD8, approximately 2.2% of memory CD4, and 0.4% of memory CD8 clonotypes were shared across four donors. Clonotypes shared by all four sorted-subset donors showed higher generation probabilities than non-shared clonotypes.

Using the deep immunoSEQ assay, multiplex PCR amplified TCR CDR3 regions from genomic DNA. Genomic DNA extracted from each cell subset was distributed evenly over all wells of several immunoSEQ 96-well plates, and each plate served as one replicate. For sorted subsets, roughly 200 ng of genomic DNA, equivalent to some 30,000 T cell genomes, went into each replicate PCR. Purified libraries were quantified with a Qubit 3.0 fluorometer, sized on a Bioanalyzer 2100, and re-quantified with the KAPA Library Quantification kit. A separate single-read 150-cycle Illumina NextSeq 550 flow cell was used to sequence each immunoSEQ 96-well plate. Under the source paper's analysis protocol: Because the immunoSEQ output included only junctional sequences and no quality scores, the filtering could not be the same as the filtering used for full-length reads. Sequences were annotated with PyIR, a Python wrapper for IgBLAST v1.9, using IMGT germline references to assign V/J genes and CDR3. Reads with weak V/J assignments (E-value above 1e-6), missing CDR3, stop codons, out-of-frame junctions, or ambiguous translated residues were removed. V3J clonotypes were defined as sequences sharing the same inferred V gene, J gene, and CDR3 amino acid sequence. Percentage overlap between repertoires was calculated by dividing the number of shared unique clonotypes by the size of the smaller repertoire. Richness of each repertoire was evaluated using RTK rarefaction, the Chao1 estimator, and Recon v2.1 estimates of unobserved clonotypes. For all TCRbeta clonotypes obtained by the gDNA method from a few donors, generation probabilities were computed with OLGA. TCRdb stores this immuneACCESS table with in-frame sequences only. Part of the clones is absent; in the studies checked, under half of the shortfall reflects unresolved V genes, and no reason is known for the rest. D and trimming were read from the DNA, whereas the V and J calls and clone size are those reported in that table. The sample includes roughly 400,000 clones, with roughly 96% observed a single time. Less than 0.35% of the sample is taken by the ten largest.

The chain employs TRBV15 and TRBJ2-7, with TRBD2 matching 11 junction bases. The sequenced sample was memory CD8+ T cells sorted from blood. The sample's cell subset or site label is to be understood as: CD45RO+ cells pooled with CCR7-negative TemRA cells. The TCR sequence derives from a man under 40 in good health. In nucleotides, the sequence is TGTGCCACCAGCAGAGTTAGCGGGAGGGGGGAGCAGTACTTC. It codes for CATSRVSGRGEQYF.